This TCR beta chain stems from a study of shared clonotypes between healthy human individuals. The repertoire was sequenced with immunoSEQ multiplex PCR; TCRdb's copy has only in-frame clones and lacks some. The sample has approximately 350,000 clones, around 74% seen once. Germline assignment: CDR1 SGHTA and CDR2 FQGNSA. The length of the CDR3 is 13 residues. V was trimmed by 3 bases and J by 0 bases, leaving 6 bases between them. The sample comprised memory CD4+ T cells sorted from blood. Sample subset: CD45RA-negative fraction. The receptor comes from a man between 25 and 39 years old in good health. The rearrangement links TRBV7-2 to TRBJ2-7; weak D call: TRBD1 (5 bases). The CDR3 loop is CASSFQGSYEQYF. CDR3 bases: TGTGCCAGCAGCTTCCAGGGCTCCTACGAGCAGTACTTC.